A single sample gave rise to the 25 T cell receptor beta chains below, sequenced in a study of T cell responses to AZD1222 COVID-19 vaccine. TCRdb keeps only in-frame clones here, not all; method: immunoSEQ multiplex PCR. There are approximately 160,000 clones in the sample; around nine tenths occur only once, and roughly 4.7% lies in the top ten. Sample: peripheral blood, taken on day 0 of AZD1222 vaccination. The receptors derive from an adult in good health.

The V call is TRBV12-3 or TRBV12-4, the J call TRBJ1-1, with 7 bases that match TRBD1. After removal of 6 bases from V and 12 bases from J, the junction contained 13 bases not matched to a gene. The CDR3 runs to 13 residues. The CDR3 DNA sequence: TGTGCCAGCAGCCGTAGACAGGGAATGGCAACTTTCTTT. As protein: CASSRRQGMATFF.

This chain joins TRBV10-3 and TRBJ1-5, with D unresolved. CDR1 and CDR2 (germline): ENHRY, SYGVKD. The CDR3 consists of 14 residues. The V gene lost 3 bases and the J gene lost 2 bases, with 8 bases spanning the gap. The CDR3 DNA sequence: TGTGCCATCAGTGATGACACACGCAATCAGCCCCAGCATTTT. Translation: CAISDDTRNQPQHF.

A word on this clone: The identical CDR3 is also encoded by other nucleotide sequences in the sample. This rearrangement joins TRBV20-1 to TRBJ2-7; the D gene is possibly TRBD1 (5 bases). The CDR3 sequence is 10 residues long. V was pared by 5 bases and J by 7 bases, with 9 bases between. Germline-derived CDR1 and CDR2 are DFQATT and SNEGSKA (reference sequence). Here the CDR3 reads CSAGRVEQYF. The CDR3 nucleotides read TGCAGTGCTGGCAGGGTAGAGCAGTACTTC.

This clone has only a few counts. In DNA form, the CDR3 reads TGTGCCAGCAGCCGGGGACCGCTCCAAGAGACCCAGTACTTC. This sequence encodes CASSRGPLQETQYF. This sequence joins TRBV7-2 and TRBJ2-5, with D possibly called TRBD1 or TRBD2 (5 bases each). The V end was cut by 5 bases, the J end by 1 base, with 11 bases between. Germline V gives CDR1 SGHTA, CDR2 FQGNSA. The CDR3 runs 14 residues. The whole variable domain, filled in from reference TRBV7-2 and TRBJ2-5, reads GAGVSQSPSNKVTEKGKDVELRCDPISGHTALYWYRQSLGQGLEFLIYFQGNSAPDKSGLPSDRFSAERTGGSVSTLTIQRTQQEDSAVYLCASSRGPLQETQYFGPGTRLLVL.

The chain is built from TRBV24-1 and TRBJ2-5; 8 nucleotides line up with TRBD1. The CDR3 extends over 15 amino acids. The V gene end was trimmed by 1 base and the J gene end by 5 bases; junction bases not matched to a gene: 5. In germline, CDR1 is KGHDR, CDR2 SFDVKD. DNA of the CDR3: TGTGCCACCAGTGATTTTGCAGGGGGCGCGGAGACCCAGTACTTC. Translation gives CATSDFAGGAETQYF.

DNA for the CDR3: TGTGCCAGCAGCCATGGGGACAGGGGAGCTGAAGCTTTCTTT. This translates into CASSHGDRGAEAFF. The rearrangement joins TRBV3-1 (or the pseudogene TRBV3-2) to TRBJ1-1; 10 bases fit TRBD1. The CDR3 is 14 residues long. With 3 bases clipped from V and 6 bases from J, the junction kept 4 bases outside the gene matches. Germline V gives CDR1 LGHDT, CDR2 YNNKEL (reference sequence).

This chain uses TRBV28 with TRBJ2-3, with 7 bases that match TRBD1. Unmatched junction bases numbered 3, after V lost 5 bases and J lost 4 bases. From germline, CDR1 is MDHEN and CDR2 SYDVKM. CDR3 length equals 13 residues. The CDR3 region has the DNA TGTGCCAGCAGTCCAAGGGGGCCAGATACGCAGTATTTT. Protein: CASSPRGPDTQYF.

The CDR3 region has the DNA TGTGCCAGCAGCTTAGGAAAAAATCAGCCCCAGCATTTT. Its protein is CASSLGKNQPQHF. The chain carries TRBV7-2 and TRBJ1-5; D ambiguous. The CDR3 sequence is 13 residues long. The V gene lost 1 base and the J gene lost 4 bases, with 5 bases spanning the gap. Per the germline V gene, CDR1 is SGHTA and CDR2 is FQGNSA.

This clone was counted once. The V and J genes are TRBV21-1 and TRBJ2-2; the table assigns TRBD1, which was not confirmed against the DNA. TRBV21-1 is a known pseudogene. The CDR3 spans 15 residues. The CDR3 sequence: CASSNRGPNTGELFF. For the CDR3, the DNA is TGTGCCAGCAGCAACAGGGGGCCGAACACCGGGGAGCTGTTTTTT.

J is TRBJ2-7 and V is TRBV28; D may be TRBD2 (5 bases). CDR3 length: 14 amino acids. V was pared by 8 bases and J by 0 bases, with 14 bases between. Germline V gives CDR1 MDHEN, CDR2 SYDVKM. The CDR3 nucleotides are TGTGCCAGCCGAACCCTAGCTCTCTCCTACGAGCAGTACTTC. It codes for CASRTLALSYEQYF.

The CDR3, as DNA: TGTGCCAGTAGTATTCAGGGGGCGAAGGGGACTGAAGCTTTCTTT. Translated, it gives CASSIQGAKGTEAFF. This chain connects TRBV19 to TRBJ1-1; 8 nucleotides line up with TRBD1. The CDR3 covers 15 residues. CDR1 and CDR2 (germline): LNHDA, SQIVND (reference sequence). Losses at the gene ends were 3 bases for V and 5 bases for J; bases not matched to a gene: 8.

The chain joins TRBV18 to TRBJ2-3, with 15 bases fitting TRBD2. The CDR3 extends over 17 amino acids. The germline gives CDR1 KGHSH, CDR2 LQKENI. V gave up 3 bases and J gave up 5 bases; unmatched junction bases: 6. The DNA for the CDR3 is TGTGCCAGCTCACCTCCGGGACTAGCGGGAGGAGGAGATACGCAGTATTTT. Encoded protein: CASSPPGLAGGGDTQYF.

The chain joins TRBV5-4 to TRBJ1-2, with unresolved D. Germline CDR1 and CDR2: SGHNT and YYREEE (reference sequence). The ends were cut back, 0 bases at V and 4 bases at J, with 10 bases in the middle. The CDR3 contains 14 residues. CDR3 sequence: CASSLEARPYGYTF. CDR3 in DNA: TGTGCCAGCAGCTTGGAGGCTCGGCCCTATGGCTACACCTTC.

With regard to this clone: One end of the junction does not line up with germline, which may come from a read error. Other nucleotide sequences from this sample produce the same CDR3. CDR3 region: CATSQGLAGGDAGEQYF. The CDR3 DNA follows: TGCGCCACCAGCCAAGGACTCGCGGGGGGGGACGCCGGCGAGCAGTACTTC. The chain has TRBV3-1 (or the pseudogene TRBV3-2) and TRBJ2-7; 9 bases fit TRBD2. This CDR3 comprises 17 residues. Per the germline V gene, CDR1 is LGHDT and CDR2 is YNNKEL (reference sequence).

As regards this clone: An end of the junction differs from the germline gene, which may be a read error. This sequence joins TRBV6-5 and TRBJ2-7, with a possible D match to TRBD1 (5 bases). The CDR3 has 12 amino acids. Germline CDR1 and CDR2: MNHEY and SVGAGI. CDR3 sequence (DNA): TGTGCCAGCAGTTCCTACCAGGGCCCCCCTAACTTC. This translates into CASSSYQGPPNF.

Turning to this clone: Other nucleotide sequences from this sample produce the same CDR3. The chain couples TRBV19 to TRBJ2-6, with a possible D match to TRBD1 (5 bases). V was cut by 3 bases and J by 0 bases, with 12 bases left in between. This CDR3 contains 17 residues. Germline V CDR1 and CDR2: LNHDA, SQIVND (reference sequence). CDR3 loop: CASSIGQGSSGANVLTF. The CDR3 DNA follows: TGTGCCAGTAGTATCGGCCAGGGAAGCTCTGGGGCCAACGTCCTGACTTTC.

This clone was recorded once. The chain is built from TRBV18 and TRBJ2-5, with D hard to call. With 3 bases removed from V and 1 base from J, the gap between germline ends came to 9 bases. CDR3 length: 14 amino acids. CDR1 and CDR2 from the germline V gene are KGHSH and LQKENI. The CDR3: CASSPAAIQETQYF. CDR3 nucleotide sequence: TGTGCCAGCTCACCGGCAGCCATCCAAGAGACCCAGTACTTC.

This sequence joins TRBV18 and TRBJ2-2; weak D call: TRBD2 (5 bases). Per germline, CDR1 KGHSH and CDR2 LQKENI. The CDR3 is made up of 15 amino acids. V shed 0 bases and J shed 5 bases, with 10 bases lying between them. The chain's CDR3 is CASSPPYRGTGELFF. The CDR3 coding sequence is TGTGCCAGCTCACCACCTTATCGGGGTACCGGGGAGCTGTTTTTT.

V is TRBV13 and J is TRBJ2-7; D may be TRBD2 (6 bases). The CDR3 runs to 16 residues. CDR1 is PRHDT, CDR2 FYEKMQ, per germline (reference sequence). V lost 0 bases and J lost 7, with 19 bases in between. Written as DNA, the CDR3 is TGTGCCAGCAGCTTAGGGGTGACTAGTAGCCACGGAGAGCAGTACTTC. It translates to CASSLGVTSSHGEQYF.

This clone has only one observation. V and J are TRBV19 and TRBJ1-5; TRBD1 matches 7 bases. The length of the CDR3 is 16 residues. From germline, CDR1 is LNHDA and CDR2 SQIVND (reference sequence). V lost 5 bases, J lost 1 base, and 8 bases stayed unmatched. This chain's CDR3 is CASSATGVGSNQPQHF. CDR3 DNA sequence: TGTGCCAGTAGTGCAACAGGGGTCGGAAGCAATCAGCCCCAGCATTTT.

The chain has TRBV19 and TRBJ2-2; D remains ambiguous. The germline CDR1 and CDR2 sequences are LNHDA and SQIVND (reference sequence). This CDR3 has 13 residues. V was shortened by 5 bases and J by 5 bases, with 9 bases between the two germline ends. This chain's CDR3 is CASSLGGTGELFF. The DNA of the CDR3 is TGTGCCAGTAGTCTCGGTGGTACCGGGGAGCTGTTTTTT.

This clone was recorded only once. This chain uses TRBV6-5 with TRBJ1-2; weak D call: TRBD1 (6 bases). The CDR3 loop spans 15 amino acids. Germline V lookup: CDR1 MNHEY, CDR2 SVGAGI. Trimming took 6 bases from V and 8 from J, leaving 22 bases between them. CDR3 sequence: CASRPPGTRRAGYTF. The CDR3 nucleotides read TGTGCCAGCAGACCCCCGGGGACACGACGGGCCGGCTACACCTTC.

The genes are TRBV5-1 and TRBJ2-7; D possibly corresponds to TRBD1 (6 bases). This CDR3 is built from 13 residues. V lost 3 bases to trimming and J lost 3 bases, with 10 bases between them. Germline V gene lookup returns CDR1 SGHRS and CDR2 YFSETQ. CDR3: CASSYQGSYEQYF. In DNA, the CDR3 is TGCGCCAGCAGCTACCAGGGGAGCTACGAGCAGTACTTC.

The chain links TRBV9 to TRBJ1-1, with D unresolved. The CDR3 loop spans 13 amino acids. Trimming took 0 bases from V and 1 from J, leaving 4 bases between them. CDR1 is SGDLS and CDR2 is YYNGEE in the germline V gene. The CDR3 sequence: CASSVGANTEAFF. The CDR3 bases are TGTGCCAGCAGCGTAGGTGCGAACACTGAAGCTTTCTTT.

V is TRBV5-8 and J is TRBJ1-6, with D possibly matching TRBD1 (6 bases). This CDR3 has 15 amino acids. The V and J ends lost 6 bases and 2 bases respectively, with 12 bases between them. The germline gives CDR1 SGHTS, CDR2 YDEGEE. In DNA form, the CDR3 reads TGTGCCAGCACCCTACAGGGCGCCTATAATTCACCCCTCCACTTT. Amino acid sequence: CASTLQGAYNSPLHF.